Given below is one T cell receptor beta chain in context. Samples underwent the assay at deep level. The protocol was immunoSEQ multiplex PCR, while the TCRdb copy is restricted to in-frame clones and leaves out a portion. This repertoire shows about 2,200,000 clones, 93% found once; its top ten account for under 2%. The entry originates in a study of shared clonotypes between healthy human individuals. Turning to the study itself: The study used three CD4 naive, three CD4 memory, two CD8 naive and one CD8 memory plate per donor.

The germline V gene encodes CDR1 LGHNA and CDR2 YSLEER. CDR3 length equals 13 residues. The J segment lost 9 bases and the V segment lost 3 bases, leaving 3 bases of the junction unmatched. The naive CD8 fraction comprised CD45RO-negative cells positively selected for CCR7 and excluded terminally differentiated effector memory CD45RA+ cells. Donation came from healthy HIV-negative adults that had no recent acute infections or vaccinations. Sequencing used naive CD8+ T cells from PBMCs. The origin of this receptor is a man aged 18-30 years in good health. Some clones in this sample may be carry-over from other donors' samples. The chain couples TRBV4-3 to TRBJ2-2; TRBD2 matches 8 bases. This CDR3 reads CASSHRLARELFF. In nucleotides, the CDR3 is TGCGCCAGCAGCCACAGACTAGCGAGGGAGCTGTTTTTT.